The clone carrying this TCR beta chain was counted a few times. Its antigen is still unknown. This record comes from a study of human T cells and chemical hapten exposure. Study outcomes and limitations: The presence of alopecia in the donors means their immune response may differ from healthy people's.

Specified time point: pre-sensitization, week 0. Treatment indicated: therapeutic diphenylcyclopropenone sensitization with weekly scalp DPC. Those who donated were patients with alopecia, 18 to 70 years of age, and suitable for DPC. TCRdb re-called the RACE reads through MiXCR, storing one row per CDR3 protein. The repertoire has 50,000 to 65,000 distinct CDR3 sequences, approximately 6.7% of them found once; the top ten carry over 1.5%. The V gene lost 1 base and the J gene lost 11 bases, with 7 bases spanning the gap. The CDR3 spans 10 residues. CDR1 and CDR2 from the germline V gene are GTSNPN and SVGIG (reference sequence).

The material was whole blood, obtained in connection with sensitization to the hapten diphenylcyclopropenone (DPC). This sequence joins TRBV30 and TRBJ2-3, with D unclear. The sequence was collected from a woman younger than 45 with alopecia areata. Some clones in this sample may be carry-over from other donors' samples. The CDR3 bases are TGTGCCTGGAGTGACCTGGGGCAGTATTTT. Protein sequence: CAWSDLGQYF.